This T cell receptor (beta chain) was sequenced for a study of blood T cells in healthy people across ages. In this sample, this clonotype turned up a few times. Through a sample-barcoded 5' primer and a J-beta primer mix, a second PCR was run for roughly 7 to 11 cycles. In TCRdb, the 5' RACE reads were re-called with MiXCR into one record per CDR3 protein. The sample holds 750,000 or so distinct CDR3 sequences, roughly 25% seen once. The data also belong to a second study, concerning T cells of mothers and their children.

The receptor comes from a boy younger than 18 in good health. Sequencing was performed on blood.

The CDR3 spells CASSQGGKQYF. The CDR3 bases are TGTGCCAGCAGCCAAGGGGGGAAACAGTACTTC. The chain has TRBV3-1 and TRBJ2-7; D is tentatively TRBD1 or TRBD2 (5 bases each). CDR1 is LGHDT, CDR2 YNNKEL, per germline (reference sequence). The CDR3 has 11 amino acids. Trimming removed 1 base at V and 10 bases at J, with 8 bases between.